This T cell receptor (beta chain) is from a study of spatial heterogeneity in lung cancer. Looking at the study overall: The average count in raw reads for each unique TCR and UMI combination exceeded nine appearances. Overall study findings and caveats: Circulating ubiquitous expanded tumor TCRs were observed more frequently at resection than at follow-up.

TCR cDNA molecules each had a unique molecular identifier. TCRdb used MiXCR to reprocess the 5' RACE reads, holding one entry per CDR3 protein. The sample contains approximately 44,000 distinct CDR3 sequences, roughly 13% of which appear only once. Germline CDR1 reads SEHNR; CDR2 reads FQNEAQ (reference sequence). V lost 1 base and J 2 bases, leaving 11 bases between the germline ends. The CDR3 is made up of 15 amino acids. Regarding time point: sample taken at primary tumor resection. Unsorted samples of tumor, nontumor lung or frozen PBMC had their whole RNA sequenced. 72 TRACERx patients with early, untreated non-small cell lung cancer donated samples. Ten or more counts support this clonotype. The target antigen is unknown.

The TCR originated in a male donor with early-stage non-small cell lung cancer. Sequencing used PBMCs, obtained at surgery. The genes are TRBV7-9 and TRBJ2-5, with D tentatively TRBD2 (6 bases). CDR3 in amino acids: CASSLVGTLQETQYF. DNA of the CDR3: TGTGCCAGCAGCTTAGTGGGGACTCTACAAGAGACCCAGTACTTC.